Listed below are T cell receptor beta chains from one sample, sequenced in a study of blood T cell repertoires in COVID-19. The table came from immunoSEQ multiplex PCR; TCRdb's copy has only in-frame clones and leaves some out. The data show about 80,000 clones, over 75% seen once. Sequenced material: peripheral blood. These receptors all come from a man aged 50-59 years with COVID-19, enrolled during active disease. Both conserved end residues are part of each CDR3. The D gene is left open where the match is weak. Part of the rows lack a size; the others show once, few, many or a class for expanded clones.

J gene,D gene,clone size,V gene,CDR3 DNA,CDR3 protein
TRBJ1-2,-,-,TRBV28,TGTGCCAGCAGTTTATTACGGTATGGCTACACCTTC,CASSLLRYGYTF
TRBJ2-7,-,once,TRBV18,TGTGCCAGCTCACCACGGGGCAGGGTAGGCTACGAGCAGTACTTC,CASSPRGRVGYEQYF
TRBJ1-2,TRBD1,-,TRBV3-1/TRBV3-2,TGTGCCAGCAGCCCCCCCGGACAGGGATACTACACCTTC,CASSPPGQGYYTF
TRBJ1-1,TRBD1,few,TRBV7-8,TGTGCCAGCAGCTTAGGGGGACAGACGGTGAACACTGAAGCTTTCTTT,CASSLGGQTVNTEAFF
TRBJ2-1,TRBD1,-,TRBV5-6,TGTGCCAGCAGCTTATCCGGGACAGATAGACAGTTCTTC,CASSLSGTDRQFF
TRBJ1-1,-,-,TRBV6-5,TGTGCCAGCAGCCGCTTAACAGGGAACACTGAAGCTTTCTTT,CASSRLTGNTEAFF
TRBJ1-5,TRBD1,-,TRBV4-2,TGTGCCAGCAGCCAAGGGACAGGGAGCAATCAGCCCCAGCATTTT,CASSQGTGSNQPQHF
TRBJ1-4,TRBD1,-,TRBV4-2,TGTGCCAGCAGCCAAGTCACAGGACAGGCTGAAAAACTGTTTTTT,CASSQVTGQAEKLFF
TRBJ2-7,-,once,TRBV4-1,TGCGCCAGCAGCCAAGGTGATCGCACAGCCTACGAGCAGTACTTC,CASSQGDRTAYEQYF
TRBJ1-5,TRBD1,-,TRBV2,TGTGCCAGCACAGGGACAGGGGTTCGTCAGCCCCAGCATTTT,CASTGTGVRQPQHF
TRBJ2-5,TRBD2,-,TRBV2,TGTGCCAGCAGTGGCGGGAGTGAGACCCAGTACTTC,CASSGGSETQYF
TRBJ1-1,-,-,TRBV4-1,TGCGCCAGCAGCCAAGATAGGAACACTGAAGCTTTCTTT,CASSQDRNTEAFF
TRBJ1-2,TRBD1,-,TRBV7-9,TGTGCCAGCAGCACTCCCGGGACAGGACTTTATGGCTACACCTTC,CASSTPGTGLYGYTF
TRBJ2-3,TRBD2,-,TRBV24-1,TGTGCCACCAGTGTGGCTAGCGGGAGGCTCCCCAGCACAGATACGCAGTATTTT,CATSVASGRLPSTDTQYF
TRBJ2-5,-,-,TRBV12-5,TGTGCTAGTGGTTTGGTAGCGGGCAGTCAAGAGACCCAGTACTTC,CASGLVAGSQETQYF
TRBJ1-1,-,-,TRBV12-1,TGTGCCAGCAGTTATAAACAGAACACTGAAGCTTTCTTT,CASSYKQNTEAFF
TRBJ2-1,-,few,TRBV29-1,TGCAGCGCTGACCTGGTACTAGGTAAGGTGGAGCAGTTCTTC,CSADLVLGKVEQFF
TRBJ2-3,-,-,TRBV7-2,TGTGCCAGCAGCTTACAGGGGTCAGATACGCAGTATTTT,CASSLQGSDTQYF
TRBJ1-2,-,once,TRBV20-1,TGCAGTGCAGAAGCCAACTATGGCTACACCTTC,CSAEANYGYTF
TRBJ2-5,-,-,TRBV2,TGTGCCAGCAGATCGGGATTAGGACAAGAGACCCAGTACTTC,CASRSGLGQETQYF
TRBJ1-2,-,few,TRBV19,TGTGCCAGTAGTAGACCAGGCGGGGCAGACTATGGCTACACCTTC,CASSRPGGADYGYTF
TRBJ2-1,-,-,TRBV6-1,TGTGCCAGCAGTGAGGTCCGGGTTTACAATGAGCAGTTCTTC,CASSEVRVYNEQFF
TRBJ1-3,TRBD1,few,TRBV5-1,TGCGCCAGCAGCTTGTCTGGGACAGGGTTTGGAAACACCATATATTTT,CASSLSGTGFGNTIYF
TRBJ2-5,-,-,TRBV18,TGTGCCAGCTCACCACCTAGGGCTTCTGGAGGGCCCCAGTACTTC,CASSPPRASGGPQYF
TRBJ1-5,-,-,TRBV28,TGTGCCAGCAGTTCCCCGGGGTCCAGCGTCTATAGCAATCAGCCCCAGCATTTT,CASSSPGSSVYSNQPQHF
TRBJ1-1,TRBD1,-,TRBV28,TGTGCCAGCAGTTTGAGGACAGGGGTGAATGCTGAAGCTTTCTTT,CASSLRTGVNAEAFF
TRBJ2-2,-,-,TRBV3-1/TRBV3-2,TGTGCCAGCAGCCAAGCTCCAGATCCCCCCACGAACACCGGGGAGCTGTTTTTT,CASSQAPDPPTNTGELFF
TRBJ2-3,TRBD2,-,TRBV4-1,TGCGCCAGCAGCCAAGAAGGTGCGGGCGGGAGTAGAGTAGATACGCAGTATTTT,CASSQEGAGGSRVDTQYF
TRBJ2-2,-,-,TRBV29-1,TGCAGCGTTGAGACGGGTGCCGGGGAGCTGTTTTTT,CSVETGAGELFF
TRBJ2-2,-,-,TRBV6-1,TGTGCCAGCAGTGATACCGGGAGGAACACCGGGGAGCTGTTTTTT,CASSDTGRNTGELFF
TRBJ2-1,TRBD1,once,TRBV7-9,TGTGCCAGCAGCCCCGGGACAGGGTACAATGAGCAGTTCTTC,CASSPGTGYNEQFF
TRBJ1-1,-,-,TRBV19,TGTGCCAGTAGCCGACAGGCTGGGGCTGAAGCTTTCTTT,CASSRQAGAEAFF
TRBJ2-1,TRBD2,-,TRBV11-2,TGTGCCAGCAGCTCCCGGACTAGCGGGAACAACAATGAGCAGTTCTTC,CASSSRTSGNNNEQFF
TRBJ1-3,-,-,TRBV28,TGTGCCAGCACCCCTGGGGCAGGGGCTGGAAACACCATATATTTT,CASTPGAGAGNTIYF
TRBJ2-7,-,-,TRBV11-2,TGTGCCAGCAGGGTCTCACAGGGATACGAGCAGTACTTC,CASRVSQGYEQYF
TRBJ1-1,-,-,TRBV9,TGTGCCAGCAGCGCCTCCGGCGGGGGGGAGAATTGGAACACTGAAGCTTTCTTT,CASSASGGGENWNTEAFF
TRBJ1-6,TRBD1,-,TRBV19,TGTGCCAGTAGTATAGCGGGACAGATGTCACCCCTCCACTTT,CASSIAGQMSPLHF
TRBJ1-1,-,-,TRBV7-9,TGTGCCAGCAGCTTAGTCGGGCAGGGCCGAACTGAAGCTTTCTTT,CASSLVGQGRTEAFF
TRBJ1-6,-,-,TRBV7-9,TGTGCCAGCAGCTTTGAGACCCTCCACTTT,CASSFETLHF
TRBJ1-5,-,-,TRBV30,TGTGCCTGGAGTGTACAACAGGGCAATCAGCCCCAGCATTTT,CAWSVQQGNQPQHF
TRBJ2-7,-,-,TRBV5-1,TGCGCCAGCAGCTTGGCAATTAGCTACGAGCAGTACTTC,CASSLAISYEQYF
TRBJ1-2,-,-,TRBV4-2,TGTGCCAGCAGCCAAGTGCAGGGCGCCCGTTTGGGCGGCTACACCTTC,CASSQVQGARLGGYTF
TRBJ2-7,TRBD2,-,TRBV27,TGTGCCAGCAGGAATGGACTAGAACTACGAGAGCAGTACTTC,CASRNGLELREQYF
TRBJ2-1,-,-,TRBV7-2,TGTGCCAGCGGCCGATCTGAGCAGTTCTTC,CASGRSEQFF
TRBJ2-2,TRBD1,few,TRBV7-9,TGTGCCAGCAGCCCCCGGGACAGGTCCGGGGAGCTGTTTTTT,CASSPRDRSGELFF
TRBJ2-1,TRBD2,-,TRBV2,TGTGCCAGCAAACTTGGGCTAGCGGGAGGGGACAATGAGCAGTTCTTC,CASKLGLAGGDNEQFF
TRBJ1-5,-,-,TRBV19,TGTGCCAGTACTCCAGCTAGGCATCAGCCCCAGCATTTT,CASTPARHQPQHF
TRBJ2-1,-,-,TRBV6-5,TGTGCCAGCAGTTACTCTTCTTACAATGAGCAGTTCTTC,CASSYSSYNEQFF
TRBJ2-5,-,once,TRBV11-3,TGTGCCAGCAGCTCCGGGGGTGGGGCCGGTGGAGAGACCCAGTACTTC,CASSSGGGAGGETQYF
TRBJ2-7,-,once,TRBV2,TGTGCCAGCAGGGAGTCGACAGGACGGTCCTACGAGCAGTACTTC,CASRESTGRSYEQYF
TRBJ2-7,-,-,TRBV7-2,TGTGCCAGCAGCTTAGCGTTGAAGCCCTACGAGCAGTACTTC,CASSLALKPYEQYF
TRBJ1-2,-,-,TRBV10-1,TGCGCGGGAGGGAACTATGGCTACACCTTC,CAGGNYGYTF
TRBJ1-1,-,-,TRBV12-5,TGTGCTAGTGCCAATGGGAGGAACACTGAAGCTTTCTTT,CASANGRNTEAFF
TRBJ2-3,-,-,TRBV11-2,TGTGCCAGCAGCTTAGAGATACAGAGCACAGATACGCAGTATTTT,CASSLEIQSTDTQYF
TRBJ2-7,-,-,TRBV2,TGTGCCAGCAGTGTTACTGGGGGAGGTTACGAGCAGTACTTC,CASSVTGGGYEQYF
TRBJ1-2,TRBD1,-,TRBV7-9,TGTGCCAGCAGCGAAACAGGGGCCGTGAGTGGCTACACCTTC,CASSETGAVSGYTF
TRBJ1-5,-,-,TRBV2,TGTGCCACCGCCAGGTCAAGTTCCAATCAGCCCCAGCATTTT,CATARSSSNQPQHF
TRBJ2-5,TRBD2,-,TRBV27,TGTGCCAGCAGCTTGACTAGCGGGAGGTACGGAGGTACCCAGTACTTC,CASSLTSGRYGGTQYF
TRBJ2-5,TRBD1,-,TRBV7-9,TGTGCCAGCAGCTTAGGGGACAGGGATGGGGAGACCCAGTACTTC,CASSLGDRDGETQYF
TRBJ2-1,TRBD2,-,TRBV7-9,TGTGCCAGCAGCGCCCGGGGGGTTAGGAGCTCCTACAATGAGCAGTTCTTC,CASSARGVRSSYNEQFF